This entry describes one TCR beta chain. Its antigen is currently unknown. These data come from a study of metastatic and nonmetastatic thyroid tumors. About the research overall: Repertoire comparison spanned blood and tumor or nodule tissue of malignant and benign thyroid patients.

Thyroid surgery had not been preceded by any treatment in any patient. Study-wide results and caveats: Malignant thyroid tumors reportedly had TCR beta diversity that was significantly higher than in benign nodules, in blood and tumor.

TCRdb reanalyzed the PCR reads with MiXCR. The data hold around 28,000 clones, with roughly 15% observed a single time. Sequencing was carried out using blood. This TCR came from a female donor with papillary thyroid cancer or a benign thyroid nodule (not recorded which). Some clones in this sample may be carry-over from other donors' samples.

CDR3 in amino acids: CATTGAYNSPLHF. The DNA of the CDR3 is TGTGCCACCACGGGAGCTTATAATTCACCCCTCCACTTT. The V gene is TRBV6-1, the J gene TRBJ1-6; D is undetermined. The CDR3 consists of 13 residues. V gave up 10 bases and J gave up 4 bases, with 11 bases separating them. CDR1 and CDR2 from the germline V gene are MNHNS and SASEGT.